Listed below are T cell receptor beta chains from one sample, sequenced in a study of cytomegalovirus exposure and HLA in healthy donors. TCRdb's table, derived via immunoSEQ multiplex PCR, lists solely in-frame clones and lacks some. The sample yields roughly 130,000 clones, approximately 68% seen once. Sequenced material: PBMCs. All receptors come from a man aged 30-40 years in good health and CMV-seropositive. The CDR3 runs from the conserved cysteine through the conserved F or W. The order of the fields is V gene, clone size, CDR3 length, J gene, CDR3 protein. Clone size is not always given. Where it is, it says once, few, many or a class for expanded clones.

>TRBV7-9|.|16|TRBJ2-2
CASSLSWTDYTGELFF
>TRBV10-3|.|13|TRBJ2-7
CAIEDSTSYEQYF
>TRBV7-8|.|19|TRBJ2-1
CASSSLLISGRGGRYEQFF
>TRBV29-1|.|12|TRBJ2-7
CSVDSGIHEQYF
>TRBV5-1|.|16|TRBJ2-5
CASSSSPDEDQETQYF
>TRBV5-1|.|15|TRBJ2-1
CASSLAGLAVNEQFF
>TRBV6-1|few|15|TRBJ2-3
CASSERPGGTDTQYF
>TRBV6-1|few|14|TRBJ1-3
CASSADRGSDTIYF
>TRBV4-1|.|16|TRBJ2-1
CASSQEIERTYNEQFF
>TRBV21-1|.|16|TRBJ2-1
CASSPGRLAGDNEQFF
>TRBV7-9|.|16|TRBJ1-2
CASSYGGQGNIYGYTF
>TRBV6-1|.|15|TRBJ1-6
CASSVTGTGFSPLHF
>TRBV6-4|.|15|TRBJ2-1
CASSDGLAGDNEQFF
>TRBV7-9|.|17|TRBJ2-3
CASSMADRINFTDTQYF
>TRBV6-1|.|15|TRBJ1-2
CASSESGTGDYGYTF
>TRBV4-2|.|12|TRBJ1-2
CASSQDAGSYTF
>TRBV2|few|14|TRBJ2-1
CALGASGSYNEQFF
>TRBV6-1|.|15|TRBJ2-2
CASTRGTSETGELFF
>TRBV11-2|.|11|TRBJ2-5
CASSLSETQYF
>TRBV5-1|.|14|TRBJ2-4
CASRLSGSQNIQYF
>TRBV5-1|.|16|TRBJ1-1
CASSLDPTGMGTEAFF
>TRBV13|few|16|TRBJ1-2
CASSSHLTGDFYGYTF
>TRBV2|.|19|TRBJ2-3
CASSPSGTSGRFSTDTQYF
>TRBV28|.|15|TRBJ2-1
CASSLRLTAYNEQFF
>TRBV5-1|few|13|TRBJ2-1
CASSGADYNEQFF
>TRBV6-5|.|15|TRBJ2-1
CASSYSRDRELEQFF
>TRBV28|.|13|TRBJ1-4
CASSTGYLEKLFF
>TRBV5-1|few|16|TRBJ2-1
CASSLVAWDSGNEQFF
>TRBV5-6|.|14|TRBJ1-1
CASSLALGGTEAFF
>TRBV9|once|16|TRBJ2-3
CASSSGLAGVTDTQYF
>TRBV5-3|.|13|TRBJ1-1
CARPDRENTEAFF
>TRBV28|few|15|TRBJ2-7
CASSDPGQGSYEQYF
>TRBV9|few|16|TRBJ2-7
CASSPRTGTLSYEQYF
>TRBV9|.|16|TRBJ2-1
CASSVVGWGGNNEQFF
>TRBV2|few|17|TRBJ1-5
CASSERQGAYSNQPQHF
>TRBV5-1|.|17|TRBJ2-3
CASSSGTASINTDTQYF
>TRBV6-1|.|14|TRBJ1-4
CASSAGQGVEKLFF
>TRBV6-1|.|15|TRBJ1-2
CASGEGTAGGNGYTF
>TRBV27|few|13|TRBJ1-3
CASIAPSGNTIYF
>TRBV7-3|few|15|TRBJ1-2
CASSPGTGQFWGYTF
>TRBV29-1|.|16|TRBJ2-7
CSAGGAGGRIPYEQYF
>TRBV5-6|.|14|TRBJ1-3
CASSFLPSGNTIYF
>TRBV6-5|.|15|TRBJ1-1
CASSYGWGVNTEAFF
>TRBV7-6|.|14|TRBJ2-7
CASSLRDSSYEQYF
>TRBV7-2|.|13|TRBJ2-5
CASSPRGSGISNF
>TRBV6-1|few|12|TRBJ1-5
CASSEAGQPQHF
>TRBV5-6|.|15|TRBJ1-5
CASSFGADPGQPQHF
>TRBV5-4|.|16|TRBJ2-1
CAATASGRAVPNEQFF
>TRBV27|.|13|TRBJ1-5
CASSLLFGQPQHF
>TRBV2|.|15|TRBJ2-1
CASSLGLAGYNEQFF
>TRBV18|few|14|TRBJ2-7
CASSPPATGGEQYF
>TRBV28|.|13|TRBJ1-2
CASSPQNNYGYTF
>TRBV9|.|16|TRBJ2-5
CASSVGAGGPGATQYF
>TRBV11-2|.|15|TRBJ2-7
CASSSQLAGAYEQYF